These T cell receptor beta chains were read from a single sample in a study of yellow fever vaccine responses in identical twins. Each CDR3 protein is one row after TCRdb ran MiXCR on the RT-PCR reads. The sample includes hundreds of distinct CDR3 sequences, around four fifths seen only once; the top ten take over 15%. Sequences were derived from T cells from blood (PBMCs), unsorted or a sorted subset (not recorded which), sampled before or after yellow fever vaccination (not recorded which). These receptors were taken from a woman aged 18-29 years who received the yellow fever vaccine. CDR3s include the opening cysteine and the closing phenylalanine or tryptophan. Each record gives: clone size, D gene, CDR3 length, V gene, J gene, CDR3 DNA, CDR3 protein. The D gene is left open where the match is weak. Only some rows state a clone size, as once, few, many or a class for expanded clones.

abundance: NA
d_gene: NA
len: 14
v_gene: TRBV12-5
j_gene: TRBJ2-1
CDR3nt: TGTGCTAGTGTCCAGGGCGGCTCCTACAATGAGCAGTTCTTC
CDR3aa: CASVQGGSYNEQFF

abundance: NA
d_gene: NA
len: 13
v_gene: TRBV5-6
j_gene: TRBJ2-2
CDR3nt: TGTGCCAGCAGCTTGGACAGCACCGGGGAGCTGTTTTTT
CDR3aa: CASSLDSTGELFF

abundance: NA
d_gene: TRBD2
len: 17
v_gene: TRBV7-9
j_gene: TRBJ2-1
CDR3nt: TGTGCCAGCAGCGGAATCGGGACTAGCGACTCCTACAATGAGCAGTTCTTC
CDR3aa: CASSGIGTSDSYNEQFF

abundance: NA
d_gene: TRBD1
len: 13
v_gene: TRBV13
j_gene: TRBJ2-7
CDR3nt: TGTGCCAGCAGCCTCGGACAGGTCTACGAGCAGTACTTC
CDR3aa: CASSLGQVYEQYF

abundance: NA
d_gene: NA
len: 19
v_gene: TRBV11-2
j_gene: TRBJ2-5
CDR3nt: TGTGCCAGCAGCTTACCCCGACTAGAGGGGACTCGTTGGCAAGAGACCCAGTACTTC
CDR3aa: CASSLPRLEGTRWQETQYF

abundance: NA
d_gene: NA
len: 15
v_gene: TRBV29-1
j_gene: TRBJ2-1
CDR3nt: TGCAGCGTTGAAGCGGGAGCATCCTCCTACAATGAGCAGTTCTTC
CDR3aa: CSVEAGASSYNEQFF

abundance: NA
d_gene: NA
len: 14
v_gene: TRBV27
j_gene: TRBJ1-1
CDR3nt: TGTGCCAGCAGTTTTTATTCGGGGAGAACTGAAGCTTTCTTT
CDR3aa: CASSFYSGRTEAFF

abundance: NA
d_gene: NA
len: 13
v_gene: TRBV20-1
j_gene: TRBJ1-2
CDR3nt: TGCAGTGTCACGAGACAGGAAGCCTATGGCTACACCTTC
CDR3aa: CSVTRQEAYGYTF

abundance: NA
d_gene: NA
len: 13
v_gene: TRBV6-2/TRBV6-3
j_gene: TRBJ1-2
CDR3nt: TGTGCCAGCAGTTACGACGGAAGCTATGGCTACACCTTC
CDR3aa: CASSYDGSYGYTF

abundance: NA
d_gene: NA
len: 14
v_gene: TRBV15
j_gene: TRBJ1-1
CDR3nt: TGTGCCACCAGCAGAGGTACGGACACCTTCCAAGCTTTCTTT
CDR3aa: CATSRGTDTFQAFF

abundance: once
d_gene: NA
len: 17
v_gene: TRBV10-1
j_gene: TRBJ2-1
CDR3nt: TGCGCCAGCAGTGAGTCCATAGGAGGGACTCACCGACGGGAGCAGTTCTTC
CDR3aa: CASSESIGGTHRREQFF

abundance: NA
d_gene: NA
len: 15
v_gene: TRBV11-3
j_gene: TRBJ2-1
CDR3nt: TGTGCCAGCAGCTCCCGGGACATATCCTACAATGAGCAGTTCTTC
CDR3aa: CASSSRDISYNEQFF

abundance: NA
d_gene: NA
len: 11
v_gene: TRBV13
j_gene: TRBJ1-1
CDR3nt: TGTGCCAGCAGGATTTGGGAAGGAGCTTTCTTT
CDR3aa: CASRIWEGAFF

abundance: NA
d_gene: NA
len: 16
v_gene: TRBV29-1
j_gene: TRBJ1-3
CDR3nt: TGCAGCGTCGAGCTAGGTAGCCTACCGTCTGGAAACACCATATATTTT
CDR3aa: CSVELGSLPSGNTIYF

abundance: NA
d_gene: NA
len: 13
v_gene: TRBV4-1
j_gene: TRBJ2-7
CDR3nt: TGCGCCAGCAGCCAGGATACCCACTACGAGCAGTACTTC
CDR3aa: CASSQDTHYEQYF